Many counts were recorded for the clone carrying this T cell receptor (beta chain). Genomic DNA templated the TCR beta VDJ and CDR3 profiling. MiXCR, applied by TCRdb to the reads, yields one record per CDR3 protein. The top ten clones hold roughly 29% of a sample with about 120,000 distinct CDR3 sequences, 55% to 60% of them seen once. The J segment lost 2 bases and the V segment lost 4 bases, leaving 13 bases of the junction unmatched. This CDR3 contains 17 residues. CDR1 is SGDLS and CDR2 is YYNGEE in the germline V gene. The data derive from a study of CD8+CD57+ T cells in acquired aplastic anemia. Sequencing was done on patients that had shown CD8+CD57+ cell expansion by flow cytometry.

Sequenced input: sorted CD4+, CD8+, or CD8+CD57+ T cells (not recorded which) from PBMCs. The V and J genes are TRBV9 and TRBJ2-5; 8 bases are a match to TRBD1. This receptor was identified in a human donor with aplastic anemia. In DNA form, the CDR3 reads TGTGCCAGCAGCCTCAGGGGGCGCGCAGAACTACAAGAGACCCAGTACTTC. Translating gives CASSLRGRAELQETQYF.